Sequencing of this T cell receptor (beta chain) was carried out in a study of T cells in Graves' hyperthyroidism and ophthalmopathy (dated by TCRdb to about 2019). Describing the broader study: Peripheral blood was sampled at the time of initial diagnosis, prior to any treatment. To identify distinguishing TCR V-J signatures, a discovery cohort of around 98 patients was used, comprising 40 to 45 with Graves' ophthalmopathy and approximately 57 with stable Graves' hyperthyroidism. Prospective prediction of ophthalmopathy was tested in an independent validation cohort consisting of 18 to 20 hyperthyroidism patients and 15 or so patients who later progressed to ophthalmopathy. For training and testing, the approximately 97 patients in the discovery cohort were randomly divided in a 7:3 ratio. In several Graves' hyperthyroidism patients, the study also compared T-cell repertoires from thyroid tissue with T-cell repertoires from blood. After blood sampling, hyperthyroidism patients were treated with methimazole at a starting dose of 30 mg daily, and ophthalmopathy patients were treated with high-dose intravenous methylprednisolone. The paper reports TCR Vbeta CDR3 sequencing of 135 peripheral blood samples: 40 or so ophthalmopathy, under 85 hyperthyroidism and approximately 17 progressor patients. Overall results and qualifications from the work: Most expanded thyroid clonotypes (frequency above 0.001) were also found in blood, which suggests that blood repertoires may mirror thyroid immune responses. A 13 V-J signature model separated ophthalmopathy from stable hyperthyroidism, with about 90% sensitivity and about 81% specificity in cross-validation and 80%/75% in testing. No statistical method was used to set the sample size in advance, and investigators knew the group allocation. In validation, the model predicted progression to ophthalmopathy with approximately 69% sensitivity and less than 80% specificity, a median of about 6.7 months before onset.

Concerning this clonotype itself: Its binding antigen is unknown. An end of the junction differs from the germline gene, which may be a read error.

A patient counted as having stable Graves' hyperthyroidism if no progression to ophthalmopathy occurred over 18 months of follow-up. The hyperthyroidism patients were between 18 and 65 years old and newly diagnosed, with a disease duration of less than 2 months. The study excluded patients with uncontrolled infections, other autoimmune diseases, pregnancy or lactation. Clinical symptoms, serum thyroxine and TRAb, thyroid ultrasound, and orbital computed tomography formed the basis for the diagnoses. Ficoll-Paque density gradient centrifugation was used to isolate PBMCs from about 10 ml of fresh peripheral blood. Trizol reagent was used to extract total RNA, and RNA quality was then checked on an Agilent 2100 Bioanalyzer. Amplification of TCR beta CDR3 regions was carried out from RNA transcripts. The first round of RT-PCR for the TCR CDR3 was performed with the HTBI primer set and the Qiagen OneStep RT-PCR kit. Libraries were constructed in a second round of multiplex PCR, after which size selection and purification were performed. Libraries were sequenced paired-end with 100 bp reads on an Illumina HiSeq2000. The study's processing was this. SOAPnuke was used to process the raw data, removing reads that contained adapters or uncalled bases, had a mean Phred below 15, or lacked an exact match to the constant primer or identifier. High-quality paired reads were merged with COPE v1.2.5, and unique nucleotide sequences were defined as clonotypes. MiTCR v1.1 was used to align clonotypes to the IMGT TRBV, TRBD and TRBJ reference segments. The analysis was restricted to V-J combinations with a frequency above 0.0001, which together covered around 99% of the repertoires. The TCS score was defined as F50 (clonal expansion) divided by E x V (chaos), with BLOSUM62-based TCRdist calculated between CDR3 peptides within each V-J. Welch's t-statistics and random forest reduced some 510 V-J features to 13, which were used in a naive Bayes classifier (R e1071). TCRdb redid the processing of the public reads, applying fastp at Q25 and MiXCR, and retained in-frame beta chains. CDR3 protein duplicates are merged, each entry listing the most common genes and DNA. The V and J calls come from TCRdb's annotation, not from the publication. This sample comprises around 420,000 distinct CDR3 sequences, roughly 13% of them detected only once. Clones ranked in the top ten supply about 4.9% of the sample.

The CDR3 contains 15 residues, cysteine and phenylalanine counted. Only the CDR3 DNA stays, 45 bases, in frame from base 1. For CDR1 and CDR2, the germline V gene lists MGHDK and SYGVNS. Input material: blood. This TCR was sampled from a woman aged 18-29 years with Graves' hyperthyroidism. The chain joins TRBV25-1 to TRBJ2-7; the junction holds 7 bases that match TRBD2. CDR3 protein: CTSSEELSSGYEQYF. The DNA reads TGTACCAGCAGTGAAGAGTTGTCTAGCGGCTACGAGCAGTACTTC.